The source of this T cell receptor (beta chain) is a study of a mutant IDH1 vaccine in newly diagnosed glioma. Study context: The patients received vaccinations eight times, in weeks 1, 3, 5, 7, 11, 15, 19 and 23. There were approximately 60% males and roughly 40% females among treated patients, whose mean age was about 40 years. Most patients had received both radiotherapy and temozolomide, the prior options being radiotherapy, temozolomide, or both.

Notes on this clone: Its target is not known.

The repertoire was sequenced with immunoSEQ multiplex PCR; TCRdb's copy has only in-frame clones and lacks some. Of 25,000 to 30,000 clones listed, roughly 80% are singletons. The sample's time point: week 23, last vaccination. Each dose of the vaccine consisted of 300 ug of mutant IDH1 20-mer peptide, with topical imiquimod. The CDR3 is 15 residues long. Germline V gene lookup returns CDR1 LGHNA and CDR2 YNFKEQ. With 0 bases removed from V and 2 bases from J, the gap between germline ends came to 10 bases. The sequence was collected from a woman aged 25-40 years with glioma. The V call is TRBV4-2, the J call TRBJ2-5, with D perhaps matching TRBD1 or TRBD2 (5 bases each). The sample here was PBMCs, taken from a glioma patient whose treatment included an IDH1 peptide vaccine. The CDR3 sequence is CASSQDRGVQETQYF. The CDR3 DNA is TGTGCCAGCAGCCAAGATCGAGGGGTACAAGAGACCCAGTACTTC.